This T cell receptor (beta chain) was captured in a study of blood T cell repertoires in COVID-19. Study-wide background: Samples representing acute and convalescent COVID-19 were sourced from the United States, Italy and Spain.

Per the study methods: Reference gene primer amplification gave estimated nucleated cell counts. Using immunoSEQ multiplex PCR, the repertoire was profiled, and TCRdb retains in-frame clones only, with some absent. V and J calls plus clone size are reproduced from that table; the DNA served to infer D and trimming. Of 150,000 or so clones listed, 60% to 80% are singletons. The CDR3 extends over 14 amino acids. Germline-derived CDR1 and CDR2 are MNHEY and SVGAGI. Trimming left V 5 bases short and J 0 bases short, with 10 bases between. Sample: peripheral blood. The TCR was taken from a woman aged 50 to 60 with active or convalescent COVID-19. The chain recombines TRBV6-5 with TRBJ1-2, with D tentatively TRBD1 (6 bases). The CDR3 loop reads CASSTWTANYGYTF. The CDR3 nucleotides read TGTGCCAGCAGTACATGGACAGCTAACTATGGCTACACCTTC.